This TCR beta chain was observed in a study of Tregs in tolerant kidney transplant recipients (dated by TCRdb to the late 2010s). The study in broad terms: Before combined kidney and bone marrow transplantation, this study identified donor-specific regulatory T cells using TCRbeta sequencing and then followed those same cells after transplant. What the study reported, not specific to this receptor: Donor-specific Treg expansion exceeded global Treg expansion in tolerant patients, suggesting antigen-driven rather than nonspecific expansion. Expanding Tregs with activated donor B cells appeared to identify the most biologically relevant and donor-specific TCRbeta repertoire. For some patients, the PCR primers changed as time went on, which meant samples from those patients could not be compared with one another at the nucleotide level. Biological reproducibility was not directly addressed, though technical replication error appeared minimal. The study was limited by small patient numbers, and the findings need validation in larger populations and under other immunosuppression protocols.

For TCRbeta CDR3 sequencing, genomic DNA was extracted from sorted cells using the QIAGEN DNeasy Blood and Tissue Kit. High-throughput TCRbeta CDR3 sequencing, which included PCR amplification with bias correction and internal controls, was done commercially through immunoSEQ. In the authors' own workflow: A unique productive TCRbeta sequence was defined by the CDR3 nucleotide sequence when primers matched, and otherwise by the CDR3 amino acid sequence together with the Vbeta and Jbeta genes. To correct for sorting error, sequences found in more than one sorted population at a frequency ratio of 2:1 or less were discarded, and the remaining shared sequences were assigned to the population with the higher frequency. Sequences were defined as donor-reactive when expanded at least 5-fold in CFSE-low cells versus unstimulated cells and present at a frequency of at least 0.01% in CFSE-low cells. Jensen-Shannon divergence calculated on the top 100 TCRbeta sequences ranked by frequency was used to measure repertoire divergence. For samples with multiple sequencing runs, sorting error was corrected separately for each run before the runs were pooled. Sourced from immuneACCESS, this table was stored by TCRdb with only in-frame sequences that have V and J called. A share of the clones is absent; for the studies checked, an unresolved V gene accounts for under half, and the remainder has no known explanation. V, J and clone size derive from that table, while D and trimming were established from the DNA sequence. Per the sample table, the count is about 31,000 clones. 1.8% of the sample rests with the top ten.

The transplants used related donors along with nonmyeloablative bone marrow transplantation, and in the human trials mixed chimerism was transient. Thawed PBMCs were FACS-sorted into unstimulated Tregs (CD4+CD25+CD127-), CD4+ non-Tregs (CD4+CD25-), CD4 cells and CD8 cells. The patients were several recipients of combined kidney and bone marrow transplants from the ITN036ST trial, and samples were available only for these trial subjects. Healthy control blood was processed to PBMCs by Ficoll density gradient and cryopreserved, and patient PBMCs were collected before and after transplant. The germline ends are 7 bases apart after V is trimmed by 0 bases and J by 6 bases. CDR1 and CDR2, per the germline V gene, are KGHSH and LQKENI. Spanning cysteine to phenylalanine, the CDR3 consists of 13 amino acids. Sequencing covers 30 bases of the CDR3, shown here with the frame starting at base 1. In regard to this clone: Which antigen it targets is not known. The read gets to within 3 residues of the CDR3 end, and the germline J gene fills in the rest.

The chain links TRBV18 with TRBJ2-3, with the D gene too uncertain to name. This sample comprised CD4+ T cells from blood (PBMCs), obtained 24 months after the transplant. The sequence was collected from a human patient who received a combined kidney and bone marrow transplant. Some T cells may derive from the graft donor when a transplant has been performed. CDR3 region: CASSPPSRDTQYF. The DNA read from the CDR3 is TGTGCCAGCTCACCACCAAGCAGGGATACG.